This T cell receptor beta chain was documented in a study of PD-1 blockade in classical Hodgkin lymphoma (TCRdb year 2020). For the study in its entirety: Nivolumab dosing was 3 mg/kg intravenously every 2 weeks, continuing until either disease progression or unacceptable toxicity. To define a peripheral blood immune signature of response to PD-1 blockade in classical Hodgkin lymphoma, the study combined TCR beta sequencing with CyTOF.

A note on this clone: Its antigen is currently not known. The record has no base qualities; no much larger clone is one base away.

This sample's time point label indicates: cycle 1 day 1 (C1D1), immediately before nivolumab initiation. All trial patients had relapsed after autologous stem cell transplantation, with cohorts A, B and C differing in prior brentuximab vedotin exposure. A total of more than 55 patients with relapsed/refractory classical Hodgkin lymphoma made up the trial cohort, and each patient's best overall response was complete response, partial response or progressive disease. Trial patients were treated with single-agent nivolumab in the multi-cohort phase II CheckMate 205 trial. Best overall response was determined by an independent review committee according to the 2007 International Working Group response criteria. Trial PBMCs were obtained immediately prior to nivolumab initiation (C1D1) and on therapy at cycle 2 day 1 and cycle 4 day 1. Peripheral blood was collected in 8 mL Vacutainer Cell Preparation Tubes, from which PBMCs were isolated by centrifugation and then cryopreserved.

Genomic DNA was isolated using the Qiagen DNeasy kit from unsorted PBMCs as well as from negatively selected CD4+ and CD8+ fractions. Amplification of TCR beta CDR3 regions was done by immunoSEQ multiplex PCR with primers that anneal to V and J segments. A synthetic immune receptor repertoire was used to minimize amplification bias, and remaining bias was computationally removed after sequencing. The source study handled its data this way. Custom Python scripts were used to quantify repertoire diversity as the Shannon entropy index. Unsorted, CD4+ and CD8+ repertoires were analyzed separately, except for combined analyses in which CD4+ and CD8+ sequences were merged in silico. Clonal expansion was defined as at least a 2-fold frequency increase after treatment relative to C1D1, with a pseudocount of 0.5 for undetected baseline clones. Clones with 0 or 1 copy at C1D1 were defined as singleton clones, while clones with 2 or more copies were defined as non-singleton clones. Clones expanded in unsorted samples were assigned a CD4+, CD8+ or unknown annotation through matching of protein sequences in sorted samples from the same patient. Wilcoxon tests on paired samples were used to test changes in diversity from C1D1 to C4D1. This immuneACCESS table, as held by TCRdb, lists in-frame sequences with V and J called but not all clones. Of the missing ones, under half trace to an unresolved V gene in checked studies; the others have no known cause. V, J and clone size reflect that table, while D and trimming were determined from the DNA. The sample profile shows some 93,000 clones; roughly 90% of them were found once. The ten largest clones add up to about 2.5% of the sample.

Compared with germline, V lacks 2 bases and J lacks 2 bases; bases without a gene match: 9. CDR1 and CDR2, per the germline V gene (reference sequence), are LNHNV and YYDKDF. The CDR3 holds 18 amino acids from the cysteine to the phenylalanine. The only DNA kept is the CDR3, 54 bases in frame from the first base. General study outcomes and caveats: Diversity was lower in patients who began nivolumab less than 1 year after ASCT, so these patients were left out of later analyses to avoid confounding by immune reconstitution. Only a single clinical trial cohort was studied, and what caused the repertoire differences, possibly disease activity or prior therapy, remained undefined. A significant rise by C4D1 was seen in CD4+ but not CD8+ TCR diversity (p=0.0027 vs p=0.16), with the rise being most apparent in complete responders (p=0.02). Among trial patients, those achieving complete response had baseline diversity similar to that of newly diagnosed patients, while diversity was significantly lower in partial responders and progressors. Baseline TCR diversity was reported to be lower in newly diagnosed patients than in healthy donors, and even lower in relapsed/refractory patients.

The sequence joins TRBV15 to TRBJ2-5, with 12 junctional bases fitting TRBD2. The source material was peripheral blood mononuclear cells (PBMCs), sampled at baseline. The TCR originated in a human donor with classical Hodgkin lymphoma. The CDR3 has the sequence CATSRKPTSGSTQETQYF. The sequenced DNA: TGTGCCACCAGCAGAAAACCGACTAGCGGGAGTACACAAGAGACCCAGTACTTC.